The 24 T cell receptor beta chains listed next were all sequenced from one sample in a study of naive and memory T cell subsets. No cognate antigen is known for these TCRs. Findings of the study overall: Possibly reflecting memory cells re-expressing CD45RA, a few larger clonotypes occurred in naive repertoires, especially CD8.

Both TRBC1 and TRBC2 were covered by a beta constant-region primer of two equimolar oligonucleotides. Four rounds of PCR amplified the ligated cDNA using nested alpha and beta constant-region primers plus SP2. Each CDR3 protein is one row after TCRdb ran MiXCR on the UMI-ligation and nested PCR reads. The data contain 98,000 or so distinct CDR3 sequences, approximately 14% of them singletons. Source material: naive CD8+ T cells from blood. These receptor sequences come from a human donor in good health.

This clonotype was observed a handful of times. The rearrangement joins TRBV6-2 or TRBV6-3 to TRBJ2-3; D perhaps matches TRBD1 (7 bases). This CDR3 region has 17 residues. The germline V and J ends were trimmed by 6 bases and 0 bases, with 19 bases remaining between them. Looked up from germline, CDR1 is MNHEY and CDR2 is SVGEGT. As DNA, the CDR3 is TGTGCCAGCAGCCAAGTTGCGGAGGGGGCTAGCACAGATACGCAGTATTTT. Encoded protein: CASSQVAEGASTDTQYF.

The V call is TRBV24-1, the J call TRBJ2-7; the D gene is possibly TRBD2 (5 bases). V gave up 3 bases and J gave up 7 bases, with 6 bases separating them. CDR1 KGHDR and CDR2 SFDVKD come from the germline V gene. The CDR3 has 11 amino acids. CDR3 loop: CATSDIAEQYF. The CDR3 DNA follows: TGTGCCACCAGTGATATAGCGGAGCAGTACTTC.

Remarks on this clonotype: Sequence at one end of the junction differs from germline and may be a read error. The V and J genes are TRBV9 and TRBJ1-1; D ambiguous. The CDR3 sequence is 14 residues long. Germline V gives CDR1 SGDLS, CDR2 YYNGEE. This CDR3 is CVSSALPDYTEAFF. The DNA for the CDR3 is TGTGTCAGCAGCGCACTTCCTGACTATACTGAAGCTTTCTTT.

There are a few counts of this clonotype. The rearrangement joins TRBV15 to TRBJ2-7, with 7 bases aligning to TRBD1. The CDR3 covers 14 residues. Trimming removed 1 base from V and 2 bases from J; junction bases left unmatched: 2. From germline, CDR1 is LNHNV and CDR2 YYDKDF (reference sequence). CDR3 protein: CATSRGQGPYEQYF. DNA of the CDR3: TGTGCCACCAGCAGAGGACAGGGTCCCTACGAGCAGTACTTC.

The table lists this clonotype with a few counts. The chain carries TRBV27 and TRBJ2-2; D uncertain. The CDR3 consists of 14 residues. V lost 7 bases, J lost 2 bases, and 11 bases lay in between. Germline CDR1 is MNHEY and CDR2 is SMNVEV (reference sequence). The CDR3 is CASNPGLNTGELFF. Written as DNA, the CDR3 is TGTGCCAGCAACCCGGGCCTCAACACCGGGGAGCTGTTTTTT.

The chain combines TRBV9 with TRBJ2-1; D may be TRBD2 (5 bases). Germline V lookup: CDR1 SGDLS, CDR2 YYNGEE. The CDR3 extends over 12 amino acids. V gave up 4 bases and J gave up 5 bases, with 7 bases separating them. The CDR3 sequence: CASSTSHNEQFF. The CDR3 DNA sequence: TGTGCCAGCAGCACTAGTCACAATGAGCAGTTCTTC.

CDR3 in amino acids: CASSPLGNEQFF. DNA of the CDR3: TGTGCCAGCTCACCATTGGGAAATGAGCAGTTCTTC. The genes are TRBV18 and TRBJ2-1, with D uncertain. Germline assignment: CDR1 KGHSH and CDR2 LQKENI. The CDR3 length is 12 residues. The V end lost 2 bases, the J end lost 7 bases, and 6 bases lay between the germline ends.

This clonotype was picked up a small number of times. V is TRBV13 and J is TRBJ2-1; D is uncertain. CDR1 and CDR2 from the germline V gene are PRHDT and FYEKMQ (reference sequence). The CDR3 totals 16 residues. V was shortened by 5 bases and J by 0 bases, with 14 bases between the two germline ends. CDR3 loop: CASSHPVVSSYNEQFF. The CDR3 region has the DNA TGTGCCAGCAGCCATCCTGTCGTTAGCTCCTACAATGAGCAGTTCTTC.

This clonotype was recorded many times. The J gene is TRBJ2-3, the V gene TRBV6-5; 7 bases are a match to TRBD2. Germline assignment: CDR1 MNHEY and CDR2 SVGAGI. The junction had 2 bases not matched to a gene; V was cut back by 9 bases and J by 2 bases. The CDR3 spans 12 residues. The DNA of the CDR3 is TGTGCCAGTAGCGGGTCCACAGATACGCAGTATTTT. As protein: CASSGSTDTQYF.

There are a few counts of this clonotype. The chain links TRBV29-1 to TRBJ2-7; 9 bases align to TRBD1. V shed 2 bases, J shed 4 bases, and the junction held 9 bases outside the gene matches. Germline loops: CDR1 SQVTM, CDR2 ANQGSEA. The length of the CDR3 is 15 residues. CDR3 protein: CSVELGDRVKYEQYF. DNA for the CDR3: TGCAGCGTTGAATTGGGGGACAGGGTCAAGTACGAGCAGTACTTC.

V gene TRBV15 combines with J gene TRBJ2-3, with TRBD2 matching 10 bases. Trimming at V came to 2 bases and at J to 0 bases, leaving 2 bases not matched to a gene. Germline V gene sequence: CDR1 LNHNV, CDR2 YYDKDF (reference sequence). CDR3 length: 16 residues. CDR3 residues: CATSRTSGASTDTQYF. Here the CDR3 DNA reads TGTGCCACCAGCAGAACTAGCGGGGCTAGCACAGATACGCAGTATTTT.

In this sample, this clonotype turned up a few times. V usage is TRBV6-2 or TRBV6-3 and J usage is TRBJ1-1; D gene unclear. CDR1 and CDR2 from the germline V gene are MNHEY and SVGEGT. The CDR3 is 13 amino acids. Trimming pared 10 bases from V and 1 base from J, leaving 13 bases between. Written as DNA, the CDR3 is TGTGCCACCCGGGGATGGGGGAACACTGAAGCTTTCTTT. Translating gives CATRGWGNTEAFF.

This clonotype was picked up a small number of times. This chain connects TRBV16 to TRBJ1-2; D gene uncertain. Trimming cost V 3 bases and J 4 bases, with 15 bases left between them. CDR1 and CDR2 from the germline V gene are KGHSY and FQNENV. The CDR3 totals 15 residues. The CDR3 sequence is CASSHLTDTFYGYTF. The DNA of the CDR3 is TGTGCCAGCAGCCATTTAACGGATACCTTCTATGGCTACACCTTC. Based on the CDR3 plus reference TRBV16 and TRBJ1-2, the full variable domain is GEEVAQTPKHLVRGEGQKAKLYCAPIKGHSYVFWYQQVLKNEFKFLISFQNENVFDETGMPKERFSAKCLPNSPCSLEIQATKLEDSAVYFCASSHLTDTFYGYTFGSGTRLTVV.

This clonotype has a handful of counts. The CDR3 spells CASSVGQGIQPQHF. CDR3 nucleotides: TGTGCCAGCAGCGTAGGACAGGGGATTCAGCCCCAGCATTTT. The chain has TRBV6-2 or TRBV6-3 and TRBJ1-5, with 9 bases matching TRBD1. Germline values: CDR1 MNHEY, CDR2 SVGEGT. The CDR3 is 14 residues long. With V trimmed by 6 bases and J by 6 bases, 6 bases remained unmatched.

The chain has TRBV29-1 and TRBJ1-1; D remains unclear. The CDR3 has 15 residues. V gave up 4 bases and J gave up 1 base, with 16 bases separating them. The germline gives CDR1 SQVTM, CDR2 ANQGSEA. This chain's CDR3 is CSVVGVYLSNTEAFF. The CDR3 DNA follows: TGCAGCGTTGTTGGGGTGTACCTTTCGAACACTGAAGCTTTCTTT.

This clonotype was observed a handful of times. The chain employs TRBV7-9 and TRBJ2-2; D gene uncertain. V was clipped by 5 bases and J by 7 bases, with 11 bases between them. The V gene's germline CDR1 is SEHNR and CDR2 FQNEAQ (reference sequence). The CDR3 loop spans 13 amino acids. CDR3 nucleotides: TGTGCCAGCAGCAACTGGGCGGACGGGGAGCTGTTTTTT. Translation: CASSNWADGELFF.

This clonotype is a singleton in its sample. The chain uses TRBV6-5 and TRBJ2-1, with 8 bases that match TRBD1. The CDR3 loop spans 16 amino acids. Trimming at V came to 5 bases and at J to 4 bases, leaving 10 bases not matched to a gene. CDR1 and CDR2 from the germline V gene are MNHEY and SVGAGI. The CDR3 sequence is CASSTSRQGTYNEQFF. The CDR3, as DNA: TGTGCCAGCAGTACCTCCCGACAGGGGACGTACAATGAGCAGTTCTTC.

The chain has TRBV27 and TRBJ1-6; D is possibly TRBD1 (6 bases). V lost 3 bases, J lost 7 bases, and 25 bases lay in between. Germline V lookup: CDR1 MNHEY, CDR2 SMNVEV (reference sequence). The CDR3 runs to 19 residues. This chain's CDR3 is CASSFGPSPDRTPNSPLHF. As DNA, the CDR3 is TGTGCCAGCAGTTTTGGTCCTTCTCCCGACAGGACACCAAATTCACCCCTCCACTTT.

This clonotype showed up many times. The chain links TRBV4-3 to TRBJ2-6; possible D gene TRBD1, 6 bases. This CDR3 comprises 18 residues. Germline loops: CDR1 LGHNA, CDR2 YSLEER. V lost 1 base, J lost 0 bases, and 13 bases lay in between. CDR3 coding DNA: TGCGCCAGCAGCCAAGTCAGGGGCCGTAACTCTGGGGCCAACGTCCTGACTTTC. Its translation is CASSQVRGRNSGANVLTF.

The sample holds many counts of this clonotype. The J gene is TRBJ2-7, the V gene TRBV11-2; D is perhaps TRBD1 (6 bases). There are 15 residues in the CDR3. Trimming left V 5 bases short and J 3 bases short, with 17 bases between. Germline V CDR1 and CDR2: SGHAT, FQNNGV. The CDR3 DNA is TGTGCCAGCAGCCAAGGTTGGCAGGGGCTCTACGAGCAGTACTTC. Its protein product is CASSQGWQGLYEQYF.

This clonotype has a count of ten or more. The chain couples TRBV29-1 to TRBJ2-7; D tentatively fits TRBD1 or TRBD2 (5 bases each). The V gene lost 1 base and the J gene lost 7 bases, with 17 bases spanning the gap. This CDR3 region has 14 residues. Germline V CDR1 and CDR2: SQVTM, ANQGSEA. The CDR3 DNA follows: TGCAGCGTTGAAGGACTCGGGACGGCGGTTGAGCAGTACTTC. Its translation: CSVEGLGTAVEQYF.

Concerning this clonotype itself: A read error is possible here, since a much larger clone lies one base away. As DNA, the CDR3 is TGTGCCACCCCTTCCGTTAGGGAGAACTATGGCTACTCCTTC. Protein sequence: CATPSVRENYGYSF. V and J are TRBV7-9 and TRBJ1-2; D is unresolved. The CDR3 totals 14 residues. CDR1 and CDR2 (germline): SEHNR, FQNEAQ (reference sequence).

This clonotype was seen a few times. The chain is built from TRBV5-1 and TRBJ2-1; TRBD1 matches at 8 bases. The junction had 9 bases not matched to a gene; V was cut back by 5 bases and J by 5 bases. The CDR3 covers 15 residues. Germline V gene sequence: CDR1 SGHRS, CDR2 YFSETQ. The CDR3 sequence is CASRSGTGLDNEQFF. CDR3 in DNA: TGCGCCAGCAGATCCGGGACAGGTCTTGACAATGAGCAGTTCTTC.

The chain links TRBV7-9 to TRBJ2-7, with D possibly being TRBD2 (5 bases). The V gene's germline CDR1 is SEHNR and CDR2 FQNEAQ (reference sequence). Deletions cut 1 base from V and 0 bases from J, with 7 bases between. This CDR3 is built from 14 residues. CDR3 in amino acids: CASSLDRGSYEQYF. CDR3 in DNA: TGTGCCAGCAGCTTAGACCGGGGCTCCTACGAGCAGTACTTC.